This T cell receptor (beta chain) is from a study of response to subunit inactivated influenza vaccine (dated by TCRdb to the late 2010s). With respect to the entire study: Deep quantitative profiling of the T cell receptor repertoire was used in the study to follow responses to a trivalent subunit inactivated influenza vaccine.

The study at large found these results: According to the authors, only a limited number of new T cells may be recruited by each seasonal influenza vaccination.

The library relied on RT-PCR. Sequencing took place on an Illumina HiSeq 2500. Using fastp trimming at Q25 and MiXCR clonotype assembly, TCRdb reanalyzed the public sequencing data and kept in-frame beta chains. Every entry covers one CDR3 protein and lists the most common genes and DNA from its rows. The sample has about 520,000 distinct CDR3 sequences on record, 25% of them singletons. The ten largest account for under 2.5% of the sample. Notes on this clonotype: Its antigen is not yet known. No base qualities exist here, and no much larger clone lies one base off it.

This clonotype originated in a man aged 50 to 59 who received an inactivated influenza vaccine. Donor details come from another sample of the same person, matched by shared clones. This specimen consisted of CD4+ T cells sorted from PBMCs, obtained roughly 5 days after vaccination.

The nucleotide sequence reads TGCGCCAGCAGCTTGACAGGGGGCGGAAAGGGCTACACCTTC. This encodes CASSLTGGGKGYTF. Here the chain combines TRBV5-1 and TRBJ1-2; 9 middle bases align to TRBD1. The CDR3 runs 14 residues from the cysteine to the phenylalanine. Only CDR3 DNA is held: 42 bases, read in frame from base 1. Looking up the germline V gene yields CDR1 SGHRS and CDR2 YFSETQ. At the junction V is shortened by 1 base and J by 8 bases; bases outside the gene matches: 6.